These 9 T cell receptor beta chains were all obtained from the same sample, sequenced in a study of blood T cell repertoires in COVID-19. Measured with immunoSEQ multiplex PCR; TCRdb has only the in-frame clones, and not every one. The table shows 50,000 to 65,000 clones, with 80% to 90% occurring only once. Sequenced: peripheral blood. The receptors were sampled from a human donor in a cohort sampled during active COVID-19.

This chain uses TRBV7-5 with TRBJ2-7; TRBD1, the table's D call, lacks a check against the DNA. TRBV7-5 is noted as a pseudogene. CDR3 length: 15 amino acids. CDR3 sequence: CARSLEFQLSYEQYF. CDR3 DNA sequence: TGTGCCAGAAGCTTAGAATTTCAGTTATCCTACGAGCAGTACTTC.

CDR3 sequence reads: CASSFYGSSYEQYF. Here the CDR3 DNA reads TGTGCCAGCAGCTTCTACGGGAGCTCCTACGAGCAGTACTTC. The chain has TRBV11-1 and TRBJ2-7; maybe TRBD2 (6 bases). From germline, CDR1 is SGHAT and CDR2 FQDESV (reference sequence). This CDR3 is built from 14 residues. The germline V and J ends were trimmed by 3 bases and 0 bases, with 9 bases remaining between them.

J is TRBJ2-1 and V is TRBV5-1, with 10 positions matching TRBD2. V lost 5 bases, J lost 6 bases, and 8 bases stayed unmatched. Germline CDR1 SGHRS, CDR2 YFSETQ. This CDR3 spans 15 amino acids. The CDR3 region is CASSSTSGSLNEQFF. DNA for the CDR3: TGCGCCAGCAGTTCGACTAGCGGGTCCCTCAATGAGCAGTTCTTC. Full variable domain (remainder filled in from reference TRBV5-1 and TRBJ2-1): KAGVTQTPRYLIKTRGQQVTLSCSPISGHRSVSWYQQTPGQGLQFLFEYFSETQRNKGNFPGRFSGRQFSNSRSEMNVSTLELGDSALYLCASSSTSGSLNEQFFGPGTRLTVL.

This chain connects TRBV5-1 to TRBJ2-5, with no clear D. Germline V gene sequence: CDR1 SGHRS, CDR2 YFSETQ. V was shortened by 0 bases and J by 4 bases, with 7 bases between the two germline ends. This CDR3 region has 13 residues. This chain's CDR3 is CASSLGAVETQYF. The CDR3 DNA reads as TGCGCCAGCAGCTTGGGGGCAGTAGAGACCCAGTACTTC.

The chain uses TRBV6-6 and TRBJ1-1; TRBD1 agrees at 7 bases. This CDR3 comprises 14 residues. V was pared by 6 bases and J by 4 bases, with 8 bases of the junction left unmatched. Germline V gene lookup returns CDR1 MNHNY and CDR2 SVGAGI (reference sequence). CDR3 sequence (DNA): TGTGCCAGCAGCTACCGCGACAGGGCCACTGAAGCTTTCTTT. Translating it yields CASSYRDRATEAFF.

This sequence joins TRBV5-1 and TRBJ2-3, with 9 bases matching TRBD2. Germline CDR1 and CDR2: SGHRS and YFSETQ. After removal of 4 bases from V and 6 bases from J, the junction contained 12 bases not matched to a gene. This CDR3 comprises 16 residues. The CDR3 region is CASSPPRRGGRDTQYF. In nucleotides, the CDR3 is TGCGCCAGCAGCCCTCCCAGGCGGGGGGGCCGTGATACGCAGTATTTT.

The chain links TRBV9 to TRBJ2-1, with 9 bases identical to TRBD1. Germline V gene sequence: CDR1 SGDLS, CDR2 YYNGEE. The CDR3 loop spans 16 amino acids. V was clipped by 2 bases and J by 3 bases; unmatched bases: 6. CDR3 region: CASSVRVTGGYNEQFF. CDR3 bases: TGTGCCAGCAGCGTTCGCGTGACAGGGGGCTACAATGAGCAGTTCTTC.

The chain links TRBV4-1 to TRBJ1-5, with 7 positions matching TRBD1. Per germline, CDR1 MGHRA and CDR2 YSYEKL. J gave up 8 bases and V 3 bases, and 16 bases lay outside the gene matches. The CDR3 runs 17 residues. The CDR3 spells CASSQGTGQSPIEPQHF. In DNA form, the CDR3 reads TGCGCCAGCAGCCAGGGCACGGGACAGTCCCCTATTGAGCCCCAGCATTTT.

This sequence joins TRBV5-6 and TRBJ1-6; D may be TRBD1 (5 bases). In germline, CDR1 is SGHDT, CDR2 YYEEEE. Trimming took off 4 bases at V and 7 bases at J, with 15 bases between the two ends. The CDR3 length is 15 residues. The CDR3 here is CASSPRAGPNSPLHF. The CDR3, as DNA: TGTGCCAGCAGCCCACGGGCAGGGCCGAATTCACCCCTCCACTTT.